This T cell receptor (beta chain) was sequenced during a study of blood T cell repertoires in COVID-19. Across the study: COVID-19 samples from acute and convalescent phases originated in the United States, Italy and Spain.

This CDR3 region has 18 residues. Trimming took 3 bases from V and 1 from J; bases not matched to a gene: 10. Germline V gene data show CDR1 as MDHEN and CDR2 as SYDVKM. Original handling: Quantification of nucleated cells was approximated via reference gene primer amplification. Produced via immunoSEQ multiplex PCR; TCRdb's table is partial and in-frame only. V, J and clone size derive from that table, while D and trimming were established from the DNA sequence. The sample has about 330,000 clones, 85% to 90% seen once. The V call is TRBV28, the J call TRBJ2-5, with 11 nucleotides matching TRBD1. This TCR was recovered from a woman between 18 and 29 years old who had recovered from COVID-19. Material for sequencing was PBMCs or T cells enriched from blood (not recorded which). Here the CDR3 reads CASSFRTGGGTIQETQYF. Here the CDR3 DNA reads TGTGCCAGCAGTTTTCGGACAGGGGGCGGCACTATCCAAGAGACCCAGTACTTC.